Shown below are 6 T cell receptor beta chains from a single sample sequenced in a study of blood T cells in healthy people across ages. Combining a sample-barcoded 5' primer with a J-beta primer mix, a second PCR ran for about 7 to 11 cycles. TCRdb processed the 5' RACE reads anew with MiXCR; each CDR3 protein has one entry. This table holds approximately 1,700,000 distinct CDR3 sequences, about 39% found once. The sample taken for sequencing was blood. Receptors originate from a human donor in good health.

The chain uses TRBV10-3 and TRBJ1-2; a weak D match, TRBD1 (6 bases). This CDR3 spans 14 amino acids. The germline V gene encodes CDR1 ENHRY and CDR2 SYGVKD. Trimming cost V 3 bases and J 7 bases, with 15 bases left between them. DNA for the CDR3: TGTGCCATCAGTGACTCCGACAGGAACGGTGGCTACACCTTC. It specifies CAISDSDRNGGYTF.

The chain has TRBV4-3 and TRBJ2-7; no reliable D call. Per the germline V gene, CDR1 is LGHNA and CDR2 is YSLEER. V dropped 1 base and J dropped 0 bases, with 10 bases sitting between them. The CDR3 loop spans 15 amino acids. Here the CDR3 DNA reads TGCGCCAGCAGCCAAGGCCGACTCCACTCCTACGAGCAGTACTTC. Amino acids: CASSQGRLHSYEQYF.

This clonotype was counted only a few times. V usage is TRBV4-3 and J usage is TRBJ1-2, with D unresolved. Germline V gene data show CDR1 as LGHNA and CDR2 as YSLEER. Trimming left V 4 bases short and J 4 bases short, with 13 bases between. The CDR3 contains 14 residues. The CDR3 DNA reads as TGCGCCAGCAGCCGGGGAGAACGGGCCTATGGCTACACCTTC. It yields the protein CASSRGERAYGYTF.

This clonotype has more than one count but fewer than ten. This chain joins TRBV7-9 and TRBJ1-5; TRBD1 aligns across 8 bases. The CDR3 contains 15 residues. CDR1 SEHNR and CDR2 FQNEAQ come from the germline V gene (reference sequence). The trim removed 5 bases at V and 7 bases at J, leaving 10 bases unmatched. The CDR3 is CASSPTGEGTQPQHF. Written as DNA, the CDR3 is TGTGCCAGCAGCCCGACAGGGGAAGGGACCCAGCCCCAGCATTTT.

Concerning this clonotype itself: This clone may be a read error of a much larger clone one base away. The rearrangement joins TRBV10-3 to TRBJ1-2; 10 positions match TRBD1. The CDR3 is 14 amino acids. Germline assignment: CDR1 ENHRY and CDR2 SYGVKD. The CDR3 protein is CAISEDRGLYGHTF. The DNA of the CDR3 is TGTGCCATCAGTGAGGACAGGGGGCTATATGGCCACACCTTC.

As to this clonotype: An end of the junction differs from the germline gene, which may be a read error. The rearrangement uses TRBV5-1 and TRBJ1-2; D gene unclear. The CDR3 consists of 12 residues. Germline V gives CDR1 SGHRS, CDR2 YFSETQ. This chain's CDR3 is CASSFRGGGCTF. The CDR3 DNA reads TGCGCCAGCAGTTTTCGAGGAGGAGGCTGCACCTTC. Combining the CDR3 with reference TRBV5-1 and TRBJ1-2 gives the whole variable domain KAGVTQTPRYLIKTRGQQVTLSCSPISGHRSVSWYQQTPGQGLQFLFEYFSETQRNKGNFPGRFSGRQFSNSRSEMNVSTLELGDSALYLCASSFRGGGCTFGSGTRLTVV.